The rows below give T cell receptor beta chains drawn from one sample of a study of blood T cell repertoires in COVID-19. Only in-frame clones appear in the TCRdb table, and some are missing; sequencing was by immunoSEQ multiplex PCR. The sample has around 100,000 clones, roughly 85% seen once. The specimen sequenced was peripheral blood. All receptors derive from a man in his 70s with active or convalescent COVID-19. Both conserved end residues are part of each CDR3. D genes are given only for firm matches. Clone size, where shown, is once, few, many, or a class for clones that have expanded.

d_call j_call clone_size cdr3_length v_call cdr3_aa cdr3_nt
NA TRBJ2-7 NA 12 TRBV7-8 CASSPDEYEQYF TGTGCCAGCAGCCCTGATGAGTACGAGCAGTACTTC
TRBD2 TRBJ2-3 NA 16 TRBV4-2 CASSQDGLAGGDTQYF TGTGCCAGCAGCCAAGATGGACTAGCGGGGGGGGATACGCAGTATTTT
TRBD1 TRBJ1-2 once 15 TRBV10-3 CAISESTGPGYGYTF TGTGCCATCAGTGAGTCGACAGGGCCCGGCTATGGCTACACCTTC
TRBD2 TRBJ2-2 NA 15 TRBV2 CASSVSGTGTGELFF TGTGCCAGCAGCGTTAGCGGGACGGGCACCGGGGAGCTGTTTTTT
TRBD2 TRBJ2-7 once 15 TRBV5-1 CASRVLAGVDYEQYF TGCGCCAGCAGAGTACTAGCGGGGGTGGATTACGAGCAGTACTTC
NA TRBJ2-5 NA 12 TRBV13 CASSPDRGTQYF TGTGCCAGCAGCCCCGATAGGGGAACCCAGTACTTC
NA TRBJ2-1 many 16 TRBV4-3 CASSQELRIDYNEQFF TGCGCCAGCAGCCAAGAACTCAGGATAGACTACAATGAGCAGTTCTTC
NA TRBJ2-7 NA 12 TRBV29-1 CSALRICYEQYF TGCAGCGCTCTAAGAATTTGCTACGAGCAGTACTTC
NA TRBJ1-2 NA 15 TRBV25-1 CASRQGGGGNYGYTF TGTGCCAGCAGACAAGGGGGAGGGGGAAACTATGGCTACACCTTC
NA TRBJ2-6 NA 14 TRBV29-1 CSVESGSGANVLTF TGCAGCGTTGAATCAGGCTCTGGGGCCAACGTCCTGACTTTC
TRBD1 TRBJ1-3 NA 15 TRBV5-1 CASSPGGGQGDTIYF TGCGCCAGCAGCCCAGGAGGCGGACAGGGGGATACCATATATTTT
TRBD2 TRBJ2-7 NA 16 TRBV20-1 CSASLASGPMGYEQYF TGCAGTGCTAGTCTGGCTAGCGGACCCATGGGGTACGAGCAGTACTTC
NA TRBJ1-5 NA 14 TRBV7-2 CASSSTSGNQPQHF TGTGCCAGCAGTTCGACAAGCGGAAATCAGCCCCAGCATTTT
TRBD2 TRBJ2-3 NA 14 TRBV24-1 CATSDILGGDTQYF TGTGCCACCAGTGATATTTTGGGAGGGGATACGCAGTATTTT
NA TRBJ1-5 NA 13 TRBV7-2 CASSFGGNQPQHF TGTGCCAGCAGCTTTGGGGGGAATCAGCCCCAGCATTTT
TRBD1 TRBJ1-1 few 15 TRBV19 CASSPGQGRGTEAFF TGTGCCAGTAGTCCCGGACAGGGGCGAGGAACTGAAGCTTTCTTT
NA TRBJ2-3 NA 14 TRBV3-1/TRBV3-2 CASSHSHSRDTQYF TGTGCCAGCAGCCATTCGCATAGCAGAGATACGCAGTATTTT
NA TRBJ1-5 NA 14 TRBV7-2 CASSIGHQGQPQHF TGTGCCAGCAGCATCGGCCACCAGGGGCAGCCCCAGCATTTT
NA TRBJ2-7 NA 11 TRBV6-1 CASSQLQDQYF TGTGCCAGCAGTCAACTCCAAGATCAGTACTTC
NA TRBJ1-2 NA 13 TRBV6-5 CASSYGADYGYTF TGTGCCAGCAGTTACGGGGCAGACTATGGCTACACCTTC
NA TRBJ1-1 few 16 TRBV5-6 CASSLPTQAWNTEAFF TGTGCCAGCAGCTTACCCACACAGGCCTGGAACACTGAAGCTTTCTTT
NA TRBJ1-5 NA 17 TRBV7-8 CASSQLLGAGSNQPQHF TGTGCCAGCAGCCAACTCTTGGGTGCCGGGAGCAATCAGCCCCAGCATTTT
TRBD1 TRBJ1-5 NA 15 TRBV6-1 CASSEWGQGNQPQHF TGTGCCAGCAGTGAATGGGGACAGGGGAATCAGCCCCAGCATTTT
TRBD1 TRBJ1-5 NA 18 TRBV19 CASSTTYRGRGSNQPQHF TGTGCCAGTAGTACCACTTACAGGGGGCGCGGGAGCAATCAGCCCCAGCATTTT
TRBD1 TRBJ1-1 NA 14 TRBV5-4 CASSLRGQVKEAFF TGTGCCAGCAGCCTGAGGGGACAGGTAAAAGAAGCTTTCTTT
TRBD1 TRBJ2-4 once 16 TRBV20-1 CSASGWGQNRPDIQYF TGCAGTGCTAGTGGGTGGGGACAGAACAGGCCGGACATTCAGTACTTC
NA TRBJ2-6 few 15 TRBV27 CASRGSRAGANVLTF TGTGCCTCTAGGGGTTCCCGGGCTGGGGCCAACGTCCTGACTTTC
NA TRBJ2-1 NA 12 TRBV11-2 CASSLTQGEQFF TGTGCCAGCAGCCTAACCCAGGGTGAGCAGTTCTTC
NA TRBJ2-6 NA 14 TRBV30 CAWKISRAGNVLTF TGTGCCTGGAAAATATCGAGGGCAGGCAACGTCCTGACTTTC
NA TRBJ1-5 NA 16 TRBV4-3 CASSQEFGQRHQPQHF TGCGCCAGCAGCCAAGAGTTTGGACAGCGACATCAGCCCCAGCATTTT
NA TRBJ2-7 once 15 TRBV19 CASSPPGWGTTGQYF TGTGCCAGTAGCCCCCCGGGGTGGGGAACTACTGGGCAGTACTTC
NA TRBJ2-7 NA 15 TRBV5-1 CASSQGPGGVYEQYF TGCGCCAGCAGCCAAGGACCCGGAGGGGTCTACGAGCAGTACTTC
TRBD1 TRBJ2-4 NA 16 TRBV24-1 CATSDSGGAPKNIQYF TGTGCCACCAGTGACTCAGGGGGCGCCCCCAAAAACATTCAGTACTTC
TRBD2 TRBJ2-1 NA 17 TRBV6-2/TRBV6-3 CASSYWPSGKSYNEQFF TGTGCCAGCAGTTATTGGCCTAGCGGGAAGTCTTACAATGAGCAGTTCTTC
TRBD1 TRBJ2-3 NA 16 TRBV9 CASSVGTGAPTHAQYF TGTGCCAGCAGCGTAGGCACAGGGGCCCCCACACACGCGCAGTATTTT
TRBD2 TRBJ2-3 once 16 TRBV2 CASGGLAGVGTDTQYF TGTGCCAGCGGGGGACTAGCGGGAGTGGGGACAGATACGCAGTATTTT
TRBD1 TRBJ2-7 NA 14 TRBV15 CATSRAGTGDEQYF TGTGCCACCAGCAGGGCCGGGACAGGGGACGAGCAGTACTTC
NA TRBJ1-5 few 15 TRBV19 CASRPPGEVRQPQHF TGTGCCAGTAGACCCCCGGGGGAGGTAAGACAGCCCCAGCATTTT
NA TRBJ1-3 NA 13 TRBV12-3/TRBV12-4 CASRSPGGNTIYF TGTGCCAGCAGATCCCCGGGAGGAAACACCATATATTTT
TRBD1 TRBJ2-5 NA 18 TRBV19 CASSIDGEGAEYQETQYF TGTGCCAGTAGTATAGACGGTGAGGGGGCTGAGTACCAAGAGACCCAGTACTTC
TRBD2 TRBJ2-3 NA 15 TRBV11-1 CASSAGLAGADTQYF TGTGCCAGCAGCGCGGGACTAGCGGGGGCGGATACGCAGTATTTT
TRBD1 TRBJ1-1 NA 14 TRBV5-8 CATPTGGGFTEAFF TGTGCCACCCCCACCGGAGGGGGCTTCACTGAAGCTTTCTTT
TRBD1 TRBJ1-6 NA 15 TRBV28 CASRPEGQGNSPLHF TGTGCCAGCAGACCCGAGGGACAGGGAAATTCACCCCTCCACTTT
NA TRBJ2-7 NA 15 TRBV29-1 CSVEAPGTTSYEQYF TGCAGCGTTGAAGCCCCTGGGACAACCTCCTACGAGCAGTACTTC
NA TRBJ1-4 once 17 TRBV4-1 CASSQFLVVANHEKLFF TGCGCCAGCAGCCAATTTCTAGTCGTCGCGAACCATGAAAAACTGTTTTTT
TRBD2 TRBJ2-5 once 17 TRBV9 CASSVGLAGGSWETQYF TGTGCCAGCAGCGTGGGACTAGCGGGGGGATCCTGGGAGACCCAGTACTTC
TRBD2 TRBJ2-7 NA 18 TRBV6-2/TRBV6-3 CASSYSTSGRYASHEQYF TGTGCCAGCAGTTACTCGACTAGCGGGAGGTACGCCTCCCACGAGCAGTACTTC
TRBD1 TRBJ1-5 once 14 TRBV10-3 CAISDRGVGQPQHF TGTGCCATCAGTGACAGGGGGGTCGGTCAGCCCCAGCATTTT
NA TRBJ1-1 NA 13 TRBV10-2 CASWDTMNTEAFF TGCGCCAGCTGGGACACCATGAACACTGAAGCTTTCTTT
TRBD2 TRBJ2-5 NA 16 TRBV3-1/TRBV3-2 CASSHSNGGLEETQYF TGTGCCAGCAGCCATTCCAACGGGGGGTTGGAAGAGACCCAGTACTTC
TRBD2 TRBJ2-7 NA 17 TRBV5-1 CASSLLGLAGGPNEQYF TGCGCCAGCAGCTTGCTGGGGCTAGCGGGGGGGCCTAACGAGCAGTACTTC
TRBD1 TRBJ1-1 NA 15 TRBV5-1 CASSPGTGRNTEAFF TGCGCCAGCAGCCCGGGGACAGGGAGGAACACTGAAGCTTTCTTT
TRBD1 TRBJ2-7 NA 15 TRBV19 CASSIMGTGVYEQYF TGTGCCAGTAGTATCATGGGGACAGGGGTATACGAGCAGTACTTC